This paragraph reports one T cell receptor (beta chain). This sample was taken from a study of blood T cell repertoires in COVID-19. Study overall: Sites across the United States, Italy and Spain contributed samples from acute and convalescent COVID-19. PBMCs, B-cell-depleted T cells, or T cells provided the cDNA or gDNA that made up the material.

The V and J ends lost 4 bases and 0 bases respectively, with 12 bases between them. The CDR3 has 15 residues. The germline CDR1 and CDR2 sequences are SGHTA and FQGNSA. Generated by immunoSEQ multiplex PCR, the TCRdb table keeps only in-frame clones and is missing some. Here the sample spans tens of thousands of clones, around 90% being singletons. The clonotype originates from a human donor in a cohort sampled during active COVID-19. The chain couples TRBV7-2 to TRBJ1-1; D call uncertain. What was sequenced was peripheral blood. This CDR3 is CASSSTGFMNTEAFF. The CDR3 DNA reads TGTGCCAGCAGCTCCACGGGATTTATGAACACTGAAGCTTTCTTT.